This T cell receptor beta chain was identified during a study of blood T cell repertoires in COVID-19. Overall study: COVID-19 samples from acute and convalescent phases originated in the United States, Italy and Spain. In each case, the material was cDNA or gDNA derived from T cells, B-cell-depleted T cells, or PBMCs.

This clone was seen only once. Original data processing: How many nucleated cells were present was estimated from reference gene primer amplification. The repertoire was sequenced with immunoSEQ multiplex PCR; TCRdb's copy has only in-frame clones and lacks some. Clone size and the V and J calls come from that table; the DNA yielded D and trimming. Of about 490,000 clones listed, 80% to 90% were seen once; the top ten hold approximately 3.4%. The junction had 7 bases not matched to a gene; V was cut back by 8 bases and J by 0 bases. CDR3 length equals 15 residues. The germline CDR1 and CDR2 sequences are SEHNR and FQNEAQ (reference sequence).

Input material: peripheral blood. The sequence was collected from a human donor in a cohort sampled during active COVID-19. The chain joins TRBV7-9 to TRBJ2-1; 7 bases agree with TRBD1. DNA for the CDR3: TGTGCCAGCCACCTAGGGGACAGCTCCTACAATGAGCAGTTCTTC. It translates to CASHLGDSSYNEQFF. Full variable domain (missing parts from reference TRBV7-9 and TRBJ2-1): DTGVSQNPRHKITKRGQNVTFRCDPISEHNRLYWYRQTLGQGPEFLTYFQNEAQLEKSRLLSDRFSAERPKGSFSTLEIQRTEQGDSAMYLCASHLGDSSYNEQFFGPGTRLTVL.